This T cell receptor beta chain was sequenced during a study of CD4 T cells in relation to SARS-CoV-2 and coronaviruses. The assay was immunoSEQ multiplex PCR, and TCRdb's table has in-frame clones only and misses some. The table lists 60,000 or so clones, roughly 93% of them singletons. Notes on this clone: No antigen is known for it.

Study results and caveats: Each donor contributed either pre-pandemic or post-infection samples, not both. This crossreactivity analysis covered spike protein alone, no other viral proteins. Culture-expanded clones reflect memory recall rather than primary priming during culture.

Unmatched junction bases numbered 11, after V lost 6 bases and J lost 4 bases. The CDR3 consists of 16 residues. Per germline, CDR1 WNHNN and CDR2 SYGVQD (reference sequence). Before the COVID-19 pandemic, during about 2010-2018, CD4+ T cells were taken from unexposed donors. Input material: naive CD4+ T cells from PBMCs. Specified subset: naive CD4+ T cells isolated by negative enrichment. The chain is built from TRBV10-1 and TRBJ2-1, with 8 bases lining up with TRBD2. The receptor comes from a human donor in good health. The CDR3 bases are TGCGCCAGCAGCCCCTTTGGTAGCGGGGTTTACAATGAGCAGTTCTTC. Amino acids: CASSPFGSGVYNEQFF.